Below, 3 T cell receptor beta chains from the same sample are listed, as sequenced in a study of T cell responses to AZD1222 COVID-19 vaccine. Profiled with immunoSEQ multiplex PCR; TCRdb holds only in-frame clones, not every one. The sample has around 180,000 clones; 87% are singletons. Sequences were derived from peripheral blood, sampled on day 0 of AZD1222 vaccination. The source of these receptors is an adult in good health.

The chain couples TRBV18 to TRBJ1-6, with 9 bases lining up with TRBD1. Germline loops: CDR1 KGHSH, CDR2 LQKENI. There are 15 residues in the CDR3. V trimming: 6 bases; J trimming: 6 bases; junction bases outside the gene matches: 6. Written as DNA, the CDR3 is TGTGCCAGCTCTCCCGGGACAGGGCGTAATTCACCCCTCCACTTT. Translation: CASSPGTGRNSPLHF.

The CDR3 loop is CASTPTGSYNEQFF. For the CDR3, the DNA is TGTGCCAGCACCCCGACAGGCTCCTACAATGAGCAGTTCTTC. V and J are TRBV6-2 or TRBV6-3 and TRBJ2-1; weak D call: TRBD1 (6 bases). The CDR3 extends over 14 amino acids. Per germline, CDR1 MNHEY and CDR2 SVGEGT. Trimming took 7 bases from V and 0 from J, leaving 10 bases between them.

This clone occurred once. The rearrangement joins TRBV12-5 to TRBJ1-2, with unresolved D. Germline lookup yields CDR1 LGHNT and CDR2 FRNRAP. With 0 bases removed from V and 0 bases from J, the gap between germline ends came to 14 bases. This CDR3 comprises 17 residues. This CDR3 is CASGLVLRQLANYGYTF. Written as DNA, the CDR3 is TGTGCTAGTGGTTTGGTACTGCGTCAGTTAGCTAACTATGGCTACACCTTC. The variable domain in full, with the rest retrieved from reference TRBV12-5 and TRBJ1-2, is DARVTQTPRHKVTEMGQEVTMRCQPILGHNTVFWYRQTMMQGLELLAYFRNRAPLDDSGMPKDRFSAEMPDATLATLKIQPSEPRDSAVYFCASGLVLRQLANYGYTFGSGTRLTVV.